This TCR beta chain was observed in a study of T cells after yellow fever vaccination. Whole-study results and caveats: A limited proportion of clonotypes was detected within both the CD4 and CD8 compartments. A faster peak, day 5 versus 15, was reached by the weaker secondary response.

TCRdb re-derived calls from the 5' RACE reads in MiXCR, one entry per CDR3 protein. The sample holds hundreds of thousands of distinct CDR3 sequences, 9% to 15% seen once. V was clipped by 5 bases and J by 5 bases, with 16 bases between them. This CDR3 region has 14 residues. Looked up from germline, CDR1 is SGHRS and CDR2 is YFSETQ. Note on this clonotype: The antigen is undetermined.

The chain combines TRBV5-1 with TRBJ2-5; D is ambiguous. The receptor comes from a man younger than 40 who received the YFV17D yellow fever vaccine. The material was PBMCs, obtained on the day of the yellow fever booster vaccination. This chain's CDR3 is CASRPERDRETQYF. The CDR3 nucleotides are TGCGCCAGCAGACCCGAGAGAGATAGGGAGACCCAGTACTTC.